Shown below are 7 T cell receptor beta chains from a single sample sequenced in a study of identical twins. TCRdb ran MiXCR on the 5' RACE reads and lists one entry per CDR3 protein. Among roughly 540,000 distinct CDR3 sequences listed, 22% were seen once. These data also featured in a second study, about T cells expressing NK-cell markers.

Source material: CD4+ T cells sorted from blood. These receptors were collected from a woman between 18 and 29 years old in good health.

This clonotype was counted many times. The CDR3 nucleotides read TGCAGTGGCCTAGCGGGGGCTAGCACAGATACGCAGTATTTT. As protein: CSGLAGASTDTQYF. The genes are TRBV20-1 and TRBJ2-3; 10 nucleotides line up with TRBD2. V was pared by 7 bases and J by 0 bases, with 4 bases of the junction left unmatched. The V gene's germline CDR1 is DFQATT and CDR2 SNEGSKA (reference sequence). This CDR3 has 14 amino acids.

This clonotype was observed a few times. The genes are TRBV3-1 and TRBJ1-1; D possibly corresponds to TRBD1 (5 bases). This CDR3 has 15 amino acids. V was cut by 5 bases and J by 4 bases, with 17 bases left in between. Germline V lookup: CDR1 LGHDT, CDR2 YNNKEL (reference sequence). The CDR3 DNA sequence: TGTGCCAGCAGCTTAGAAGACCGGGGCAGCACTGAAGCTTTCTTT. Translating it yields CASSLEDRGSTEAFF.

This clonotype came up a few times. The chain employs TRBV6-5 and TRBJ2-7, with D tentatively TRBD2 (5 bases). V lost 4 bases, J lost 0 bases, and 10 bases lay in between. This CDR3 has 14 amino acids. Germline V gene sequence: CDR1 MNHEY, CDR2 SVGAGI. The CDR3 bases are TGTGCCAGCAGTTCTAACGGAGGCTCCTACGAGCAGTACTTC. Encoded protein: CASSSNGGSYEQYF.

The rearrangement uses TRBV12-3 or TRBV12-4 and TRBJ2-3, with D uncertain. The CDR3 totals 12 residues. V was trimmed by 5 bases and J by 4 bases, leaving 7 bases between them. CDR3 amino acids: CASSGPSDTQYF. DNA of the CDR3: TGTGCCAGCAGTGGCCCCTCAGATACGCAGTATTTT.

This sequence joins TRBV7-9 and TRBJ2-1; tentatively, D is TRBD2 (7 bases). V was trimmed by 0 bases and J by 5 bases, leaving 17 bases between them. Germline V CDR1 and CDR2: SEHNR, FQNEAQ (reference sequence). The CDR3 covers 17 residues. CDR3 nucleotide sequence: TGTGCCAGCAGCTTAGCGCGGGGGCGTCTCCTCCACAATGAGCAGTTCTTC. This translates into CASSLARGRLLHNEQFF.

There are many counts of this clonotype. CDR3 protein: CASSLDTKTGELFF. In DNA form, the CDR3 reads TGCGCCAGCAGCTTAGATACCAAAACCGGGGAGCTGTTTTTT. The genes are TRBV5-1 and TRBJ2-2; D is undetermined. Germline CDR1 and CDR2: SGHRS and YFSETQ. The CDR3 covers 14 residues. With 2 bases removed from V and 5 bases from J, the gap between germline ends came to 10 bases.

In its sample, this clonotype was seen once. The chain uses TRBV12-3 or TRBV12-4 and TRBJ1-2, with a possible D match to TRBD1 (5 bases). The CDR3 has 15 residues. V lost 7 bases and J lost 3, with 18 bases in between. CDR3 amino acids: CASTREGRIYYGYTF. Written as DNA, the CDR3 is TGTGCCAGCACCCGAGAGGGGAGAATCTACTATGGCTACACCTTC.